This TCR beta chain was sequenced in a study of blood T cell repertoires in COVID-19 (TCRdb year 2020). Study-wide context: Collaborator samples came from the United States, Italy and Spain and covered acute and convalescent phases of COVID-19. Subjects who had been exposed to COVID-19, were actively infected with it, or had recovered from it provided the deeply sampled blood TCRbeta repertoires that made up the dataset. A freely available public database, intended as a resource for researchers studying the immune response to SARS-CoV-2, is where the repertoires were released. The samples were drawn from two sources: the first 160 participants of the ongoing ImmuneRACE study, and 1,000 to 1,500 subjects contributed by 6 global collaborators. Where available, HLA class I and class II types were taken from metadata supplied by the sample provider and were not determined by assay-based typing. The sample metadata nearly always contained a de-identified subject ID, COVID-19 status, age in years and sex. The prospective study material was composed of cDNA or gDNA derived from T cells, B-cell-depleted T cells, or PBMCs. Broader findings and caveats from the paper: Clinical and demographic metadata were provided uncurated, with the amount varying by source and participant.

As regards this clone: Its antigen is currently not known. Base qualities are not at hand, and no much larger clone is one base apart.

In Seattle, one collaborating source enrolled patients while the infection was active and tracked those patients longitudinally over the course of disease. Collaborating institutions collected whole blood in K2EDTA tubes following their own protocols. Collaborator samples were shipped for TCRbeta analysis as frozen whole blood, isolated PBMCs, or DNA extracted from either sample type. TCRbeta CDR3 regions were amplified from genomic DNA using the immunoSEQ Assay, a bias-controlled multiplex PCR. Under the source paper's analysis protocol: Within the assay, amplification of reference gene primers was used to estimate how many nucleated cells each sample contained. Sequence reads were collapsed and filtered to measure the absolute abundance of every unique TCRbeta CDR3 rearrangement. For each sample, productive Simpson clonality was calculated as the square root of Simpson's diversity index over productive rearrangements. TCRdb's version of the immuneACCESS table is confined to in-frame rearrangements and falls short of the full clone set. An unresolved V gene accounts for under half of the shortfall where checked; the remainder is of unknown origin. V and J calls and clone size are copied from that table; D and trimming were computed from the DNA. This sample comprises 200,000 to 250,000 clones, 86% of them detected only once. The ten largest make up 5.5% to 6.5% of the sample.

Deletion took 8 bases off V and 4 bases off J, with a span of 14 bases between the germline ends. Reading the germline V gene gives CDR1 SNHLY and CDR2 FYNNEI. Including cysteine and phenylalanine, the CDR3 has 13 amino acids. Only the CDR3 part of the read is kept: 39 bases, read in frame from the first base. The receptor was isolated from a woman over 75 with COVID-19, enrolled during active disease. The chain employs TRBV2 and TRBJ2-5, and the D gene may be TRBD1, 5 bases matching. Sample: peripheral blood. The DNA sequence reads TGTGCCAGCGGCCTTAGGGGTGGAGAGACCCAGTACTTC. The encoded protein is CASGLRGGETQYF. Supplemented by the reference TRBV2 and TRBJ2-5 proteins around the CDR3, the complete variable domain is EPEVTQTPSHQVTQMGQEVILRCVPISNHLYFYWYRQILGQKVEFLVSFYNNEISEKSEIFDDQFSVERPDGSNFTLKIRSTKLEDSAMYFCASGLRGGETQYFGPGTRLLVL.